These 15 T cell receptor beta chains came from one sample sequenced in a study of T cell responses to AZD1222 COVID-19 vaccine. TCRdb keeps only in-frame clones here, not all; method: immunoSEQ multiplex PCR. The sample has approximately 84,000 clones; approximately 83% are singletons. This specimen was peripheral blood, taken 28 days after the second AZD1222 dose. Every receptor here comes from an adult who received the AZD1222 COVID-19 vaccine.

This clone was observed once. The chain employs TRBV27 and TRBJ2-5; TRBD2 matches at 7 bases. Germline V gene lookup returns CDR1 MNHEY and CDR2 SMNVEV (reference sequence). V gave up 6 bases and J gave up 4 bases; unmatched junction bases: 14. This CDR3 has 16 residues. The DNA of the CDR3 is TGTGCCAGCAGCCTTAGGGCGGGGGTGTTACGAGAGACCCAGTACTTC. Translated, it gives CASSLRAGVLRETQYF.

The chain has TRBV9 and TRBJ1-2; no definite D call. CDR1 is SGDLS, CDR2 YYNGEE, per germline. This CDR3 has 11 amino acids. V lost 3 bases, J lost 8 bases, and 8 bases lay in between. The CDR3 sequence: CASSADEGYTF. Here the CDR3 DNA reads TGTGCCAGCAGCGCCGACGAAGGCTACACCTTC.

The V gene is TRBV7-9, the J gene TRBJ2-7; D remains ambiguous. This CDR3 is built from 12 residues. Germline V gene lookup returns CDR1 SEHNR and CDR2 FQNEAQ (reference sequence). The V and J ends lost 2 bases and 0 bases respectively, with 2 bases between them. CDR3 residues: CASSLTSYEQYF. The CDR3 DNA reads TGTGCCAGCAGCTTAACCTCCTACGAGCAGTACTTC.

This sequence joins TRBV14 and TRBJ2-7; D is ambiguous. Germline loops: CDR1 SGHDN, CDR2 FVKESK. The CDR3 is made up of 12 amino acids. The V end was cut by 0 bases, the J end by 12 bases, with 12 bases between. The CDR3 loop is CASSQEGTILYF. The CDR3 coding sequence is TGTGCCAGCAGCCAAGAAGGAACCATTCTGTACTTC.

This clone has more than one count but fewer than ten. The chain is built from TRBV2 and TRBJ1-2; D uncertain. Germline CDR1 reads SNHLY; CDR2 reads FYNNEI. V lost 2 bases to trimming and J lost 2 bases, with 15 bases between them. There are 16 residues in the CDR3. The CDR3 DNA reads as TGTGCCAGCAGTGAATTGGTTACTTCTTTGAACTATGGCTACACCTTC. Translating gives CASSELVTSLNYGYTF.

The CDR3 region is CASSMDRGRSGNTIYF. CDR3 nucleotides: TGTGCCAGCAGTATGGACAGGGGGAGGTCTGGAAACACCATATATTTT. The rearrangement joins TRBV2 to TRBJ1-3, with 10 bases matching TRBD1. The CDR3 is made up of 16 amino acids. V lost 5 bases to trimming and J lost 1 base; unmatched junction nucleotides: 5. Germline-derived CDR1 and CDR2 are SNHLY and FYNNEI.

The chain carries TRBV18 and TRBJ1-1, with a tentative D call TRBD1 (6 bases). The CDR3 is 13 amino acids. Germline CDR1 KGHSH, CDR2 LQKENI. Trimming took 6 bases from V and 9 from J, leaving 17 bases between them. The CDR3 sequence is CASSLGDRLKAFF. CDR3 DNA sequence: TGTGCCAGCTCCCTGGGAGACAGGTTAAAAGCTTTCTTT.

The genes are TRBV28 and TRBJ2-5, with D possibly TRBD1 on 5 matching bases. This CDR3 comprises 14 residues. V was pared by 8 bases and J by 4 bases, with 17 bases between. The germline gives CDR1 MDHEN, CDR2 SYDVKM. CDR3 in amino acids: CASGATAQSETQYF. The CDR3 DNA is TGTGCCAGCGGTGCGACAGCACAATCAGAGACCCAGTACTTC.

V is TRBV30 and J is TRBJ1-1; D gene ambiguous. V lost 2 bases, J lost 0 bases, and 7 bases lay in between. From germline, CDR1 is GTSNPN and CDR2 SVGIG (reference sequence). There are 13 residues in the CDR3. CDR3 nucleotide sequence: TGTGCCTGGAGTTATGGCCTGAACACTGAAGCTTTCTTT. It translates to CAWSYGLNTEAFF.

The genes are TRBV18 and TRBJ1-6; 8 bases fit TRBD1. Germline lookup yields CDR1 KGHSH and CDR2 LQKENI. The CDR3 runs to 17 residues. V lost 3 bases and J lost 7; bases outside the gene matches: 11. The CDR3 here is CASSPDSHGTGNSPLHF. In DNA form, the CDR3 reads TGTGCCAGCTCACCCGATTCCCACGGGACAGGCAATTCACCCCTCCACTTT.

This chain links TRBV5-1 with TRBJ1-2, with a possible D match to TRBD1 (6 bases). Germline V gene lookup returns CDR1 SGHRS and CDR2 YFSETQ. Trimming removed 3 bases from V and 2 bases from J, with 11 bases in between. The CDR3 has 14 amino acids. The CDR3 loop is CASSSDSWNYGYTF. DNA of the CDR3: TGCGCCAGCAGCTCGGACAGCTGGAACTATGGCTACACCTTC.

The count of this clone is one. V is TRBV14 and J is TRBJ2-1; D unresolved. V lost 0 bases to trimming and J lost 8 bases, with 8 bases between them. Germline-derived CDR1 and CDR2 are SGHDN and FVKESK. The length of the CDR3 is 13 residues. The CDR3 nucleotides are TGTGCCAGCAGCCAAGAATCAATATATGAGCAGTTCTTC. It specifies CASSQESIYEQFF.

J is TRBJ1-2 and V is TRBV7-6; TRBD1 aligns across 11 bases. J lost 5 bases, V lost 5 bases, and 7 bases had no gene match. The CDR3 is made up of 15 amino acids. Per the germline V gene, CDR1 is SGHVS and CDR2 is FNYEAQ. As DNA, the CDR3 is TGTGCCAGCAGCCCAGGGACAGGGGGGTCTTATGGCTACACCTTC. Translated: CASSPGTGGSYGYTF.

The CDR3 DNA sequence: TGTGCCAGCAGTTTATGGGACAGCACCTACGAGCAGTACTTC. Protein product: CASSLWDSTYEQYF. The chain links TRBV28 to TRBJ2-7, with D tentatively TRBD1 (6 bases). Germline V gene lookup returns CDR1 MDHEN and CDR2 SYDVKM. The V gene lost 0 bases and the J gene lost 2 bases, with 8 bases spanning the gap. This CDR3 is 14 amino acids long.

V gene TRBV28 combines with J gene TRBJ2-5, with D hard to call. The CDR3 is made up of 11 amino acids. V dropped 6 bases and J dropped 5 bases, with 7 bases sitting between them. Looked up from germline, CDR1 is MDHEN and CDR2 is SYDVKM. The DNA for the CDR3 is TGTGCCAGCAGCTTTAGCGAGACCCAGTACTTC. It is translated as CASSFSETQYF. Drawing the rest from reference TRBV28 and TRBJ2-5, the complete variable domain is DVKVTQSSRYLVKRTGEKVFLECVQDMDHENMFWYRQDPGLGLRLIYFSYDVKMKEKGDIPEGYSVSREKKERFSLILESASTNQTSMYLCASSFSETQYFGPGTRLLVL.